This T cell receptor beta chain was sequenced in a study of T cells in Graves' hyperthyroidism and ophthalmopathy. The study based diagnoses on clinical symptoms, serum thyroxine and TRAb, thyroid ultrasound and orbital computed tomography. Per germline, CDR1 LNHDA and CDR2 SQIVND (reference sequence). The V segment lost 1 base and the J segment 0 bases; nucleotides outside the gene matches: 6. The CDR3 is 16 amino acids. This clonotype was found many times. From RNA transcripts, TCR beta CDR3 regions were amplified. Researchers ran a first-round RT-PCR on the TCR CDR3 using the HTBI primer set. A single record per CDR3 protein comes from TCRdb applying MiXCR to the multiplex PCR reads. This sample yields about 480,000 distinct CDR3 sequences, of which approximately 15% are seen a single time; less than 20% belongs to the top ten.

Sequencing was carried out using blood. This clonotype was sampled from a woman aged 18-35 years with Graves' hyperthyroidism. This rearrangement joins TRBV19 to TRBJ2-7; TRBD2 matches 7 bases. DNA for the CDR3: TGTGCCAGTAGTATAGCAATAGCGGGCCACTCCTACGAGCAGTACTTC. Translating it yields CASSIAIAGHSYEQYF.